A selection of T cell receptor beta chains follows, all from one sample in a study of T-cell memory formation after mild COVID-19. TCRdb re-called the 5' RACE reads with MiXCR, one entry per CDR3 protein. The sample lists fewer than 350,000 distinct CDR3 sequences, around a sixth occurring once. Specimen: PBMCs or a T cell subset sorted from them (not recorded which). These receptor sequences come from a man aged 18 to 30 who had mild COVID-19 (a few samples of this study predate the infection). Cell type and time point are not known. The CDR3 runs from the conserved cysteine through the conserved F or W. A D gene is named only where the DNA matches it firmly. Clone size is stated in some rows and not others, as once, few, many or a class when expanded.

v_call	clone_size	j_call	d_call	cdr3_aa	cdr3_nt
TRBV14	.	TRBJ1-4	.	CASLKWEANEKLFF	TGTGCCAGCTTGAAGTGGGAGGCTAATGAAAAACTGTTTTTT
TRBV12-3/TRBV12-4	.	TRBJ1-2	.	CASSFDGGGPYGYTF	TGTGCCAGCAGTTTTGATGGGGGGGGACCCTATGGCTACACCTTC
TRBV4-3	few	TRBJ1-5	.	CASSQDPVGQDSNQPQHF	TGCGCCAGCAGCCAAGATCCGGTTGGGCAGGATAGCAATCAGCCCCAGCATTTT
TRBV7-3	.	TRBJ2-3	.	CASSPGQTRHSDTQYF	TGTGCCAGCAGCCCGGGGCAGACGCGCCACTCAGATACGCAGTATTTT
TRBV11-2	.	TRBJ2-4	.	CASSLDWAAVAKNIQYF	TGTGCCAGCAGCTTAGATTGGGCGGCTGTAGCCAAAAACATTCAGTACTTC
TRBV5-1	.	TRBJ2-7	.	CASSQATSGSYEQYF	TGCGCCAGCAGCCAAGCAACTTCTGGCTCCTACGAGCAGTACTTC
TRBV30	.	TRBJ2-3	TRBD2	CAWSRTSGGTSTDTQYF	TGTGCCTGGAGTCGGACTAGCGGGGGGACTAGCACAGATACGCAGTATTTT
TRBV11-2	.	TRBJ2-7	.	CASSSHAGIGSYEQYF	TGTGCCAGCAGCTCTCACGCGGGGATAGGATCCTACGAGCAGTACTTC
TRBV27	.	TRBJ2-4	.	CASSLNRVLANIQYF	TGTGCCAGCAGTCTGAACAGGGTCCTGGCCAACATTCAGTACTTC
TRBV29-1	many	TRBJ2-2	.	CSAKGAGGTGELFF	TGCAGCGCAAAAGGTGCAGGTGGCACCGGGGAGCTGTTTTTT
TRBV19	few	TRBJ1-4	.	CATSDLSGEKLFF	TGTGCCACCTCAGACCTTTCTGGGGAAAAACTGTTTTTT
TRBV7-2	few	TRBJ2-3	.	CATNEPAPGLDDTQYF	TGTGCCACAAACGAGCCCGCTCCCGGCCTTGATGATACGCAGTATTTT
TRBV5-1	many	TRBJ2-1	TRBD2	CASSLGAGAYNEQFF	TGCGCCAGCAGCTTGGGAGCGGGGGCCTACAATGAGCAGTTCTTC
TRBV7-6	many	TRBJ2-3	.	CASSRAADTQYF	TGTGCCAGCAGCCGGGCCGCAGATACGCAGTATTTT
TRBV7-9	few	TRBJ2-7	TRBD1	CASSPGQGHEQYF	TGTGCCAGCAGCCCCGGACAGGGTCACGAGCAGTACTTC
TRBV29-1	few	TRBJ1-2	.	CSVESASQGEYGYTF	TGCAGCGTTGAAAGTGCCTCCCAGGGCGAGTATGGCTACACCTTC
TRBV25-1	few	TRBJ2-3	.	CASARDSDTQYF	TGTGCCAGCGCTCGGGACTCAGATACGCAGTATTTT
TRBV20-1	.	TRBJ1-5	.	CSAKYRNQPQHF	TGCAGTGCTAAATACAGGAATCAGCCCCAGCATTTT
TRBV19	few	TRBJ2-3	.	CASSNSGDFTDTQYF	TGTGCCAGTAGTAATTCAGGGGACTTCACAGATACGCAGTATTTT
TRBV6-5	.	TRBJ2-1	TRBD1	CASSSGTGGRTPQFF	TGTGCCAGCAGTTCCGGGACAGGGGGCCGAACACCCCAGTTCTTC
TRBV6-5	.	TRBJ2-1	.	CASSYSGRGYNEQFF	TGTGCCAGCAGTTACTCCGGACGGGGTTACAATGAGCAGTTCTTC
TRBV10-3	.	TRBJ1-3	.	CAISDSNPENTIYF	TGTGCCATCAGTGACTCCAACCCAGAAAACACCATATATTTT
TRBV5-8	few	TRBJ1-2	.	CASSYPPGGYTF	TGTGCCAGCAGCTACCCGCCCGGGGGCTACACCTTC
TRBV7-9	.	TRBJ2-2	TRBD1	CASSLAWDRDTGELFF	TGTGCCAGCAGCTTAGCGTGGGACAGGGACACCGGGGAGCTGTTTTTT
TRBV12-3/TRBV12-4	many	TRBJ1-3	.	CASGPNGGNTIYF	TGTGCCAGCGGTCCTAACGGTGGAAACACCATATATTTT
TRBV5-5	.	TRBJ1-5	.	CASSLGSGRRPQHF	TGTGCCAGCAGCTTGGGTTCTGGGAGACGGCCCCAGCATTTT
TRBV10-3	few	TRBJ2-2	.	CAISDLTGELFF	TGTGCCATCAGTGACTTAACCGGGGAGCTGTTTTTT
TRBV7-2	.	TRBJ2-7	TRBD2	CASRLRLAGMGEQYF	TGTGCCAGCCGCTTACGACTAGCGGGGATGGGGGAGCAGTACTTC
TRBV5-1	.	TRBJ1-2	.	CASSLGAILYYGYTF	TGCGCCAGCAGCTTGGGGGCCATATTATACTATGGCTACACCTTC
TRBV4-3	few	TRBJ2-5	TRBD1	CASSQTGGWGETQYF	TGCGCCAGCAGCCAGACAGGGGGCTGGGGGGAGACCCAGTACTTC
TRBV4-1	.	TRBJ2-7	TRBD1	CASSQEEDRREQYF	TGCGCCAGCAGCCAAGAGGAGGACAGGCGCGAGCAGTACTTC
TRBV25-1	.	TRBJ2-3	.	CASSVGFGTDTQYF	TGTGCCAGCAGTGTCGGGTTCGGCACAGATACGCAGTATTTT
TRBV7-2	few	TRBJ2-1	.	CASSRIRQDNEQFF	TGTGCCAGCAGCCGAATCCGACAAGACAATGAGCAGTTCTTC
TRBV7-9	few	TRBJ1-2	.	CASSPRGTLRGYTF	TGTGCCAGCAGCCCCAGGGGCACCCTTCGTGGCTACACCTTC
TRBV7-8	.	TRBJ2-1	.	CASSLDVNEQFF	TGTGCCAGCAGCTTAGACGTCAATGAGCAGTTCTTC
TRBV12-3/TRBV12-4	.	TRBJ1-2	TRBD1	CASRRTGLYGYTF	TGTGCCAGCAGGAGGACAGGGCTCTATGGCTACACCTTC
TRBV7-2	.	TRBJ2-7	TRBD2	CASRPGLAGLEQYF	TGTGCCAGCAGGCCGGGACTAGCGGGGCTGGAGCAGTACTTC
TRBV6-2/TRBV6-3	.	TRBJ2-3	.	CASSYGALKSTDTQYF	TGTGCCAGCAGTTACGGGGCGCTCAAGAGTACAGATACGCAGTATTTT
TRBV11-1	few	TRBJ2-1	TRBD1	CASSSDRGTHEQFF	TGTGCCAGCAGCTCGGACAGGGGAACCCATGAGCAGTTCTTC
TRBV12-3/TRBV12-4	.	TRBJ2-7	TRBD1	CASSSTGTGSYEQYF	TGTGCCAGCAGCTCAACCGGGACAGGCTCCTACGAGCAGTACTTC
TRBV28	few	TRBJ1-4	.	CASSPMSTNEKLFF	TGTGCCAGCAGCCCCATGTCGACTAATGAAAAACTGTTTTTT
TRBV2	.	TRBJ2-3	.	CASRVDSNTDTQYF	TGTGCCAGCAGGGTGGACAGCAACACAGATACGCAGTATTTT
TRBV7-2	few	TRBJ1-3	TRBD1	CASSLTGTGGGWGSGNTIYF	TGTGCCAGCAGCCTTACCGGGACAGGGGGCGGTTGGGGCTCTGGAAACACCATATATTTT
TRBV5-1	many	TRBJ1-6	.	CASSLQGSYNSPLHF	TGCGCCAGCAGCTTACAGGGATCCTATAATTCACCCCTCCACTTT
TRBV5-4	.	TRBJ2-5	.	CATGTQGGETQYF	TGTGCCACGGGGACCCAAGGGGGAGAGACCCAGTACTTC
TRBV3-1	.	TRBJ2-1	TRBD1	CASSRRAGTEVDEQFF	TGTGCCAGCAGCCGCCGGGCCGGGACAGAAGTGGATGAGCAGTTCTTC
TRBV19	few	TRBJ2-3	.	CASSTKAQGRNTDTQYF	TGTGCCAGTAGTACTAAGGCTCAGGGGCGGAACACAGATACGCAGTATTTT
TRBV30	many	TRBJ2-7	TRBD2	CAWSVLAGVYEQYF	TGTGCCTGGAGTGTTCTAGCGGGGGTCTACGAGCAGTACTTC